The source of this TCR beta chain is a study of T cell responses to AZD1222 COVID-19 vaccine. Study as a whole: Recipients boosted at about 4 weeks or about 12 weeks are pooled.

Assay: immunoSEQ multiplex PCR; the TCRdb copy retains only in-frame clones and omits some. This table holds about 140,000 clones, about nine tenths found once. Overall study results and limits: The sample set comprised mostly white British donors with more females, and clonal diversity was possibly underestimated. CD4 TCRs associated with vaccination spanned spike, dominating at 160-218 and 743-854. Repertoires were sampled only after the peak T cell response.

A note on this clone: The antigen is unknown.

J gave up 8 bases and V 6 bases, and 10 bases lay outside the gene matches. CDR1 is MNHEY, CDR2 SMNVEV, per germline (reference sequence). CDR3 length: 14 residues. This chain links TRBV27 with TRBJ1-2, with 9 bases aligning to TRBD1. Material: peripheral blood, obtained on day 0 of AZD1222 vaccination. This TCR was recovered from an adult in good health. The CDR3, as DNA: TGTGCCAGCAGCCCGACAGGGGGGTATCGGGGCTACACCTTC. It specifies CASSPTGGYRGYTF.